This is a list of T cell receptor beta chains from one sample in a study of T cells in localized non-small cell lung cancer. The data were produced by immunoSEQ multiplex PCR, yet TCRdb's version contains in-frame clones alone and is incomplete. The data show fewer than 3,500 clones, around 28% seen once. The sample in question was lung tumor tissue, obtained before any cancer treatment. These receptors came from a woman aged 35-75 years with stage I lung adenocarcinoma. Each CDR3 is given with its conserved first and last residue. The D gene is left open where the match is weak. Clone size is given for some rows only: seen once, a few or many times, or a class if the clone is expanded.

V	size	D	J	DNA	CDR3
TRBV10-3	medium-sized	TRBD2	TRBJ2-5	TGTGCCATCAGTGAGCCGTTTGGATTGACTAGCGGGAGAATAATGGAGACCCAGTACTTC	CAISEPFGLTSGRIMETQYF
TRBV6-8	.	TRBD1	TRBJ1-5	TGTGCCAGCAGTAGACAGGGGGCCGATCAGCCCCAGCATTTT	CASSRQGADQPQHF
TRBV11-3	.	.	TRBJ2-2	TGTGCCAGCAGCTTTAACTATAACACCGGGGAGCTGTTTTTT	CASSFNYNTGELFF
TRBV28	.	TRBD2	TRBJ2-1	TGTGCCAGCAGTTCCTCGACGGGACTACCCTCCTACAATGAGCAGTTCTTC	CASSSSTGLPSYNEQFF
TRBV10-3	medium-sized	.	TRBJ1-5	TGTGCCATCAGTGAGGGGGCCGGCAATCAGCCCCAGCATTTT	CAISEGAGNQPQHF
TRBV7-8	few	.	TRBJ1-5	TGTGCCAGCAGCTTAGTGACGAATCAGCCCCAGCATTTT	CASSLVTNQPQHF
TRBV5-1	once	.	TRBJ1-3	TGCGCCAGCAGCTGGGGGAGCATCTCTGGAAACACCATATATTTT	CASSWGSISGNTIYF
TRBV9	few	TRBD1	TRBJ2-1	TGTGCCAGCAGCCGGGACAGCCAATACAATGAGCAGTTCTTC	CASSRDSQYNEQFF
TRBV7-6	.	TRBD2	TRBJ2-3	TGTGCCAGCAGCCCGCAAGGGGCGGGAGGGCCCTCGGATACGCAGTATTTT	CASSPQGAGGPSDTQYF
TRBV11-3	medium-sized	.	TRBJ2-7	TGTGCCAGCAGCTTGGTGGCGGGGCAGGCCTACGAGCAGTACTTC	CASSLVAGQAYEQYF
TRBV29-1	.	.	TRBJ2-5	TGCAGCGCCGACGGAGGAAAGGTAGAGACCCAGTACTTC	CSADGGKVETQYF
TRBV5-1	.	.	TRBJ1-4	TGCGCCAGCAGCTTCGGCAGGCAGCCTCCAACTAATGAAAAACTGTTTTTT	CASSFGRQPPTNEKLFF
TRBV27	.	.	TRBJ2-1	TGTGCCAGCAGTTTATTTTCTTGGACAGGACTAGGAAATGAGCAGTTCTTC	CASSLFSWTGLGNEQFF
TRBV5-1	few	TRBD1	TRBJ2-5	TGCGCCAGCGGCTCCGGGACAGGGGTGGGGGAGACCCAGTACTTC	CASGSGTGVGETQYF
TRBV6-8	medium-sized	.	TRBJ2-5	TGTGCCAGCAGTAAAACAGGTCTCCAAGAGACCCAGTACTTC	CASSKTGLQETQYF
TRBV30	large	.	TRBJ1-1	TGTGCCTGGAGCCATAGGCCAGGGCTAATGAACACTGAAGCTTTCTTT	CAWSHRPGLMNTEAFF
TRBV29-1	.	TRBD2	TRBJ2-3	TGCAGCGTTGGCGGGAGGGTTTCAGATACGCAGTATTTT	CSVGGRVSDTQYF
TRBV19	.	TRBD1	TRBJ2-7	TGTCTGGAGAGAAGGACAGGGGAGTACGAGCAGTACTTC	CLERRTGEYEQYF
TRBV19	.	.	TRBJ2-3	TGTGCCAGTAGTTTGAGGGAGAGCGTCGGCACAGATACGCAGTATTTT	CASSLRESVGTDTQYF
TRBV28	.	.	TRBJ2-6	TGTGCCAGCAGTTCTCCCGCCAACGTCCTGACTTTC	CASSSPANVLTF
TRBV9	few	.	TRBJ2-1	TGTGCCAGCAGCGGCCGGGACCGCACCTACAATGAGCAGTTCTTC	CASSGRDRTYNEQFF
TRBV28	.	.	TRBJ2-1	TGTGCCAGCAGTCTGGCGAGGATATCCGCGGGGTATGAGCAGTTCTTC	CASSLARISAGYEQFF
TRBV19	few	TRBD2	TRBJ2-7	TGTGCCAGTGGGACTAGCGGGTACGAGCAGTACTTC	CASGTSGYEQYF
TRBV11-3	.	TRBD2	TRBJ2-3	TGTGCCAGCAGCTTCGGACTAGCGGGAGTGGGGGGTACGCAGTATTTT	CASSFGLAGVGGTQYF
TRBV14	.	.	TRBJ1-2	TGTGCCAGCGGCTGGGGGAGCGGCTACACCTTC	CASGWGSGYTF
TRBV6-8	medium-sized	TRBD1	TRBJ2-1	TGTGCCAGCAGTTACGCTCCGGGACAGCTTCACAATGAGCAGTTCTTC	CASSYAPGQLHNEQFF
TRBV9	few	TRBD1	TRBJ2-7	TGTGCCAGCAGCGTAGTAGGACGGACAGGGCATAGCTCCTACGAGCAGTACTTC	CASSVVGRTGHSSYEQYF
TRBV28	.	.	TRBJ2-7	TGTGCCAGCAGTTTCGGGCCCCGGGAGCAGTACTTC	CASSFGPREQYF
TRBV29-1	few	TRBD2	TRBJ2-3	TGCAGCGCTCGGACTAGCGGAAGCACAGATACGCAGTATTTT	CSARTSGSTDTQYF
TRBV11-3	medium-sized	TRBD2	TRBJ2-5	TGTGCCAGCAGCTTGAAACTAGCGAACCAAGAGACCCAGTACTTC	CASSLKLANQETQYF
TRBV28	.	TRBD2	TRBJ2-3	TGTGCCTCAGGGGGACTAGCGGGGTTCACAGATACGCAGTATTTT	CASGGLAGFTDTQYF
TRBV5-1	.	.	TRBJ1-1	TGCGCCAGCAGCTTGGGTTCGGGGGGCGTGGATGAAGCTTTCTTT	CASSLGSGGVDEAFF
TRBV9	.	.	TRBJ2-2	TGTGCCAGCAGCGTTTCGGTCGCCGGGGAGCTGTTTTTT	CASSVSVAGELFF
TRBV14	.	.	TRBJ1-3	TGTGCCAGCAGCCAAGTCCCGGGGTTCGCTGGAAACACCATATATTTT	CASSQVPGFAGNTIYF
TRBV19	.	.	TRBJ2-2	TGTGCCAGTACCGGATTCGGGGGGAACACCGGGGAGCTGTTTTTT	CASTGFGGNTGELFF
TRBV28	.	.	TRBJ2-2	TGTGCCAGCAGTTTCCCGGGGTCCACCGGGGAGCTGTTTTTT	CASSFPGSTGELFF
TRBV6-8	few	TRBD1	TRBJ2-3	TGTGCCAGCAGCCGGGACAGCAAGATATTCACAGATACGCAGTATTTT	CASSRDSKIFTDTQYF
TRBV10-2	.	.	TRBJ2-1	TGCGCCAGCACCCGACAGGAAGACAATGAGCAGTTCTTC	CASTRQEDNEQFF
TRBV6-8	.	TRBD2	TRBJ2-1	TGTGCCAGCGCCCGGACTAGCGGTTACAATGAGCAGTTCTTC	CASARTSGYNEQFF
TRBV18	.	.	TRBJ2-7	TGTGCCAGCTCACCACCAGGGGCGGGAGAGCAGTACTTC	CASSPPGAGEQYF